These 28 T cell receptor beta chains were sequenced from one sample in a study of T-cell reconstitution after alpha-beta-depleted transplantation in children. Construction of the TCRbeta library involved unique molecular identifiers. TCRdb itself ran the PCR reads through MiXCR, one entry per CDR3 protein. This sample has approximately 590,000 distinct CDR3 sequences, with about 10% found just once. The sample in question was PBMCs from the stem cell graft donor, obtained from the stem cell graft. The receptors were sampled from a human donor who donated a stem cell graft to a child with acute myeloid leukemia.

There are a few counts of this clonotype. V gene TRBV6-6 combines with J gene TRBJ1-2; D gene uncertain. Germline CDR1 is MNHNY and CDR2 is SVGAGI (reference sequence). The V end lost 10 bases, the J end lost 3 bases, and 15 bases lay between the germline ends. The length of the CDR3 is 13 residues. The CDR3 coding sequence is TGTGCCACTACTTATGGAAGGGACTATGGCTACACCTTC. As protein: CATTYGRDYGYTF.

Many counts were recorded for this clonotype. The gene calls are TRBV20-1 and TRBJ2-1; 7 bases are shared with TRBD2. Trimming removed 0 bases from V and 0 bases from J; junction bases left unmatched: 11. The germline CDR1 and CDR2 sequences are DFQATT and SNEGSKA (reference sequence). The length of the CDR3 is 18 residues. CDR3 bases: TGCAGTGCTAGAGATACCCGTGGCGGGAGTTTCTCCTACAATGAGCAGTTCTTC. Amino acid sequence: CSARDTRGGSFSYNEQFF.

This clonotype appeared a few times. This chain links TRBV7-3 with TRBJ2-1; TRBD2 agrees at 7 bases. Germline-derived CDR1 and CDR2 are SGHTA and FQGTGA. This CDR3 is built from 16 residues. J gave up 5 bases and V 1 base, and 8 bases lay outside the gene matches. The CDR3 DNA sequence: TGTGCCAGCAGCTTAAACTCCCTAGCGGTAAACAATGAGCAGTTCTTC. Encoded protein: CASSLNSLAVNNEQFF. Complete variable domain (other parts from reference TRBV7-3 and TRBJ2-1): GAGVSQTPSNKVTEKGKYVELRCDPISGHTALYWYRQSLGQGPEFLIYFQGTGAADDSGLPNDRFFAVRPEGSVSTLKIQRTERGDSAVYLCASSLNSLAVNNEQFFGPGTRLTVL.

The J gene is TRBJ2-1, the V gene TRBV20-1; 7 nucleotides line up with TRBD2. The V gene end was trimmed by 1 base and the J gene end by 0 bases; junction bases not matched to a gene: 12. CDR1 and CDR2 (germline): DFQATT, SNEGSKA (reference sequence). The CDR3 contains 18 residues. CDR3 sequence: CSARVPTSLADSYNEQFF. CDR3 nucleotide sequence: TGCAGTGCTAGAGTGCCCACATCTCTAGCGGACTCCTACAATGAGCAGTTCTTC.

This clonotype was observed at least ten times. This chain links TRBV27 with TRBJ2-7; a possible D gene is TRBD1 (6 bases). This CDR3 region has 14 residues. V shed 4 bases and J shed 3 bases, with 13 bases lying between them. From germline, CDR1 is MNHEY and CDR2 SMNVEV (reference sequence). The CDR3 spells CASSSWDTGYEQYF. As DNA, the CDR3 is TGTGCCAGCAGTTCTTGGGACACTGGCTACGAGCAGTACTTC.

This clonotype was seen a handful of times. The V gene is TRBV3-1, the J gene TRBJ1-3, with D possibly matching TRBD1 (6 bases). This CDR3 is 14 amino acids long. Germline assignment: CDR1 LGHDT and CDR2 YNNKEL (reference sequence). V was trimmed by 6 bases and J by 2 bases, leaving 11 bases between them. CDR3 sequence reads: CASRAQGTGNTIYF. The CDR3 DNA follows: TGTGCCAGCAGGGCCCAGGGGACTGGAAACACCATATATTTT.

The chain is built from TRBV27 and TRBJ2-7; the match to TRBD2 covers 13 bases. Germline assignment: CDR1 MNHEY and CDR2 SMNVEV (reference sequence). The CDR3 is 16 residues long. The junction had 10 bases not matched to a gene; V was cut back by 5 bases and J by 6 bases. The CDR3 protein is CASSQWTSGSLSEQYF. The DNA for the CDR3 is TGTGCCAGCAGTCAATGGACTAGCGGGAGTCTTTCCGAGCAGTACTTC.

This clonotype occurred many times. The CDR3, as DNA: TGCAGCGTTGACGACCCTGTACTAGCGGGAGGCCGACAAGAGCAGTTCTTC. Its translation is CSVDDPVLAGGRQEQFF. V and J are TRBV29-1 and TRBJ2-1; 12 bases match TRBD2. With V trimmed by 3 bases and J by 10 bases, 16 bases remained unmatched. Germline V gene sequence: CDR1 SQVTM, CDR2 ANQGSEA. This CDR3 has 17 residues.

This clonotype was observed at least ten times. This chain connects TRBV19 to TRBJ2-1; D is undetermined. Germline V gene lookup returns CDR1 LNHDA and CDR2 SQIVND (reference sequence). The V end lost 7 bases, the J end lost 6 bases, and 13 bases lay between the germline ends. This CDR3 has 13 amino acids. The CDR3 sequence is CASTRTESNEQFF. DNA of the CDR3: TGTGCCAGTACCCGAACGGAGAGCAATGAGCAGTTCTTC.

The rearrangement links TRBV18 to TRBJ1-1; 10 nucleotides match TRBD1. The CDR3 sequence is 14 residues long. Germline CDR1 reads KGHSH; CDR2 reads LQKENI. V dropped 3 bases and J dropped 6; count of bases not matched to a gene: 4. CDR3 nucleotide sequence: TGTGCCAGCTCACCCCTGGACAGGGGGGCTGAAGCTTTCTTT. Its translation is CASSPLDRGAEAFF. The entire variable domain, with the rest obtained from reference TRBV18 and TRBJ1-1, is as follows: NAGVMQNPRHLVRRRGQEARLRCSPMKGHSHVYWYRQLPEEGLKFMVYLQKENIIDESGMPKERFSAEFPKEGPSILRIQQVVRGDSAAYFCASSPLDRGAEAFFGQGTRLTVV.

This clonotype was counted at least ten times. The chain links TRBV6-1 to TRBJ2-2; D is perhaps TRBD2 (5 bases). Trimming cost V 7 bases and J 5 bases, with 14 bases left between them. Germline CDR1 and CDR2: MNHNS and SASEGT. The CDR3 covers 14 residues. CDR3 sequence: CASTRETPTGELFF. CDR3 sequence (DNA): TGTGCCAGCACCCGGGAAACCCCAACCGGGGAGCTGTTTTTT.

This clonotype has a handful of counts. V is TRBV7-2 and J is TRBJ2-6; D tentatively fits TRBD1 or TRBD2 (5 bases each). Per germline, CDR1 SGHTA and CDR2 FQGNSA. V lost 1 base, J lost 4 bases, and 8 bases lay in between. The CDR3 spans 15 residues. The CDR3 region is CASSLGGVGANVLTF. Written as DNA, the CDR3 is TGTGCCAGCAGCTTAGGAGGGGTCGGGGCCAACGTCCTGACTTTC.

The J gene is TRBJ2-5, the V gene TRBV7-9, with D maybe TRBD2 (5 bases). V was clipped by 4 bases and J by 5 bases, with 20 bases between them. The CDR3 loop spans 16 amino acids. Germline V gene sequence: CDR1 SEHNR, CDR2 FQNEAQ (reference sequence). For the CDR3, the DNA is TGTGCCAGCAGCTCCCGGGAATCCGATCTCTTTGAGACCCAGTACTTC. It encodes CASSSRESDLFETQYF. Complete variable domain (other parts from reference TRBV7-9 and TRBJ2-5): DTGVSQNPRHKITKRGQNVTFRCDPISEHNRLYWYRQTLGQGPEFLTYFQNEAQLEKSRLLSDRFSAERPKGSFSTLEIQRTEQGDSAMYLCASSSRESDLFETQYFGPGTRLLVL.

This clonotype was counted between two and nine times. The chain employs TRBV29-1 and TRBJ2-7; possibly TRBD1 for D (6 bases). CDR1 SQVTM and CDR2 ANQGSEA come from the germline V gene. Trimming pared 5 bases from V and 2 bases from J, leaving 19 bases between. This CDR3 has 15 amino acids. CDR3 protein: CSVTGSQLTPYEQYF. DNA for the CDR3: TGCAGCGTTACAGGGTCCCAGCTCACACCCTACGAGCAGTACTTC.

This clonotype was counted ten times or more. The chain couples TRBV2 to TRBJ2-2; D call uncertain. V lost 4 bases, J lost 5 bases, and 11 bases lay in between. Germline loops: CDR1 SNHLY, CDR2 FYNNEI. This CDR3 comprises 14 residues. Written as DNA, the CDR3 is TGTGCCAGCAGTGGCCCTAGGGTTACCGGGGAGCTGTTTTTT. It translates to CASSGPRVTGELFF.

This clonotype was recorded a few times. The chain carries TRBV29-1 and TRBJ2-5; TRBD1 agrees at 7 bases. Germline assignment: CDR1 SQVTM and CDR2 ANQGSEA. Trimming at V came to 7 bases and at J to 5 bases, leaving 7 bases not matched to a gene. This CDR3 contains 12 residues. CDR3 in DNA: TGCAGCGCAATCCGACAGGGTGAGACCCAGTACTTC. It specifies CSAIRQGETQYF.

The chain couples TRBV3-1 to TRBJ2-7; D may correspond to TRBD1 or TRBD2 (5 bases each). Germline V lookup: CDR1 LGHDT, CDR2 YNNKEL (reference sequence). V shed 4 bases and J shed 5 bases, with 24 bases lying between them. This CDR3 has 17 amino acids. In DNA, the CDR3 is TGTGCCAGCAGCCTAAACGCCGGGACCCTTCTTCGGGACGAGCAGTACTTC. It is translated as CASSLNAGTLLRDEQYF.

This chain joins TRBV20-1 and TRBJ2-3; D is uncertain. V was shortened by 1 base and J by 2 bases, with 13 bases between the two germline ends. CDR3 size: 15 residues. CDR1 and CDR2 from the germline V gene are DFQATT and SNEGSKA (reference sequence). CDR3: CSARGPDWYTDTQYF. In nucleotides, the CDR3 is TGCAGTGCTAGAGGCCCCGACTGGTACACAGATACGCAGTATTTT.

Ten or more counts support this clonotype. As DNA, the CDR3 is TGTGCCAGCAGTTTGAGCAGGGGGCTCAGCGACACCTTC. Protein sequence: CASSLSRGLSDTF. The chain employs TRBV27 and TRBJ1-2; 8 positions match TRBD1. Looked up from germline, CDR1 is MNHEY and CDR2 is SMNVEV (reference sequence). V gave up 3 bases and J gave up 12 bases; unmatched junction bases: 9. The CDR3 runs to 13 residues.

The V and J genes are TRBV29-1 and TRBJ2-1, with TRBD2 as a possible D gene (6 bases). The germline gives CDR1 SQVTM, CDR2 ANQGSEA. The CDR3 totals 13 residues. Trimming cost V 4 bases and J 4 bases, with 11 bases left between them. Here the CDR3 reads CSVARDLYNEQFF. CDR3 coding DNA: TGCAGCGTTGCTCGGGACTTGTACAATGAGCAGTTCTTC.

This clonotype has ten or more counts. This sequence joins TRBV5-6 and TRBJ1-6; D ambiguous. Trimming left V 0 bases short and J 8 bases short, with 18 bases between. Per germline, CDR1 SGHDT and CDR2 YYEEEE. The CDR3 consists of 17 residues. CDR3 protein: CASSLGETRRHDSPLHF. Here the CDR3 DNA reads TGTGCCAGCAGCTTGGGAGAGACTCGGAGGCATGATTCACCCCTCCACTTT. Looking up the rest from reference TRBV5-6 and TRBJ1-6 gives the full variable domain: DAGVTQSPTHLIKTRGQQVTLRCSPKSGHDTVSWYQQALGQGPQFIFQYYEEEERQRGNFPDRFSGHQFPNYSSELNVNALLLGDSALYLCASSLGETRRHDSPLHFGNGTRLTVT.

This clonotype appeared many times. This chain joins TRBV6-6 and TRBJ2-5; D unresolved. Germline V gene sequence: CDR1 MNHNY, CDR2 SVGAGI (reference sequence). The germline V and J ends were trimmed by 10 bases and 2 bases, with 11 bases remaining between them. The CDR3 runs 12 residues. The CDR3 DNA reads TGTGCCACCCTTGGGCGGCAAGAGACCCAGTACTTC. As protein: CATLGRQETQYF.

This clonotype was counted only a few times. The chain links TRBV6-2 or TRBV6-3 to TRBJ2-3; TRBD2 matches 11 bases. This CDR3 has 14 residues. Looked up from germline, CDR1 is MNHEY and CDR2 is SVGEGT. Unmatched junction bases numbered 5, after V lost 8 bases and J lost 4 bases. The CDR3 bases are TGTGCCAGCGCCCTAGCGGGAGGTCCAGATACGCAGTATTTT. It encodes CASALAGGPDTQYF.

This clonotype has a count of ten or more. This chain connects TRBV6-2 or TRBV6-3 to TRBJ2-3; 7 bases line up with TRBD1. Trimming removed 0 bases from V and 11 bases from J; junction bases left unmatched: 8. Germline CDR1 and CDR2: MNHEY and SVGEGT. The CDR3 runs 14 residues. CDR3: CASSYSSPQGEQYF. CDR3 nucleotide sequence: TGTGCCAGCAGTTACTCGTCTCCGCAGGGGGAGCAGTATTTT.

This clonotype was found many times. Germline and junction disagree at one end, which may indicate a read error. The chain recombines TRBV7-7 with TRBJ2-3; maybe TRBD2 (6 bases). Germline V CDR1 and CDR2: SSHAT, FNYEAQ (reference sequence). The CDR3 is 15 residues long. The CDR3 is CASSLGGASTDTQYF. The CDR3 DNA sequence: TGTGCTAGCAGCTTAGGAGGGGCTAGCACAGATACGCAGTATTTT.

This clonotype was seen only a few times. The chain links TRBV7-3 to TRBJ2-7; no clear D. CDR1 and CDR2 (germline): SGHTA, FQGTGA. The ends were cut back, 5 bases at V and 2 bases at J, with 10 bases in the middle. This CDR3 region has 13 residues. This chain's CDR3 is CASSEAPAYEQYF. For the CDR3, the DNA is TGTGCCAGCAGCGAGGCCCCCGCCTACGAGCAGTACTTC.

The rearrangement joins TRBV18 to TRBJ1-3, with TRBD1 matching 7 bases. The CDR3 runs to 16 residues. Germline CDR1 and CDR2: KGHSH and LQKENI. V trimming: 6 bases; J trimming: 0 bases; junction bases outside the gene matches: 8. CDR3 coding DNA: TGTGCCAGCTCTGGGGACAGTATTTTCTCTGGAAACACCATATATTTT. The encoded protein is CASSGDSIFSGNTIYF. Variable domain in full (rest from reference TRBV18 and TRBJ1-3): NAGVMQNPRHLVRRRGQEARLRCSPMKGHSHVYWYRQLPEEGLKFMVYLQKENIIDESGMPKERFSAEFPKEGPSILRIQQVVRGDSAAYFCASSGDSIFSGNTIYFGEGSWLTVV.

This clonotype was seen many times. The CDR3 coding sequence is TGCAGTGCTGAGACCACCACCTTGGGCGAGCAGTACTTC. Amino acids: CSAETTTLGEQYF. The rearrangement joins TRBV20-1 to TRBJ2-7; D is undetermined. Trimming took off 5 bases at V and 6 bases at J, with 17 bases between the two ends. Germline CDR1 is DFQATT and CDR2 is SNEGSKA (reference sequence). The length of the CDR3 is 13 residues.